The 26 T cell receptor beta chains listed next were all sequenced from one sample in a study of blood T cell repertoires in COVID-19 (dated by TCRdb to 2019 to 2021). Library preparation employed the immunoSEQ multiplex PCR assay. TCRdb holds this immuneACCESS table with in-frame rearrangements only. Some clones are missing; in checked studies, unresolved V genes explain under half, and the rest has no known cause. Recorded for this sample are 90,000 to 150,000 clones; less than 90% of them occurred a single time. The leading ten clones occupy about a tenth of the sample. Specimen: peripheral blood. The source is a man older than 75 with acute or convalescent COVID-19.

The chain joins TRBV27 to TRBJ2-5; 7 nucleotides agree with TRBD2. V was clipped by 3 bases and J by 5 bases; unmatched bases: 6. Germline V gene lookup returns CDR1 MNHEY and CDR2 SMNVEV (reference sequence). The CDR3 has 14 residues. CDR3 sequence (DNA): TGTGCCAGCAGTTTGCGGGGGATATCGGAGACCCAGTACTTC. Translated: CASSLRGISETQYF.

The rearrangement joins TRBV5-1 to TRBJ2-3; D is perhaps TRBD1 (5 bases). The germline V gene encodes CDR1 SGHRS and CDR2 YFSETQ. The CDR3 runs to 15 residues. The ends were cut back, 7 bases at V and 1 base at J, with 16 bases in the middle. The CDR3 loop is CASSGWGQRTDTQYF. The CDR3 DNA follows: TGCGCCAGCTCCGGTTGGGGCCAGCGCACAGATACGCAGTATTTT.

This chain uses TRBV2 with TRBJ1-2; 7 bases fit TRBD1. The junction had 4 bases not matched to a gene; V was cut back by 6 bases and J by 3 bases. CDR1 is SNHLY, CDR2 FYNNEI, per germline. This CDR3 contains 13 residues. CDR3 residues: CASRPGTDYGYTF. CDR3 DNA: TGTGCCAGCAGACCCGGGACAGACTATGGCTACACCTTC.

The J gene is TRBJ2-5, the V gene TRBV9, with D uncertain. The germline gives CDR1 SGDLS, CDR2 YYNGEE. Trimming stripped 0 bases from V and 4 bases from J, with 13 bases between. The CDR3 is made up of 15 amino acids. CDR3 in amino acids: CASSVENEPGETQYF. The CDR3 region has the DNA TGTGCCAGCAGCGTAGAGAATGAACCGGGAGAGACCCAGTACTTC.

The rearrangement joins TRBV5-3 to TRBJ2-3; 7 nucleotides line up with TRBD2. TRBV5-3 is sorted into the ORF group, with uncertain function. The trim removed 0 bases at V and 6 bases at J, leaving 10 bases unmatched. CDR3 length: 16 residues. The CDR3 DNA sequence: TGTGCCAGAAGCTTGGCGGGCGGGAGAGAAGAGGATACGCAGTATTTT. It encodes CARSLAGGREEDTQYF.

The chain combines TRBV10-1 with TRBJ1-5; TRBD1 agrees at 7 bases. Trimming cost V 8 bases and J 1 base; bases outside gene matches: 11. The length of the CDR3 is 16 residues. CDR1 is WNHNN, CDR2 SYGVQD, per germline (reference sequence). CDR3 region: CASGTQRGLSNQPQHF. For the CDR3, the DNA is TGCGCCAGCGGTACACAGAGGGGGCTAAGCAATCAGCCCCAGCATTTT.

This rearrangement joins TRBV10-1 to TRBJ1-1; 9 positions agree with TRBD1. J was trimmed by 0 bases and V by 6 bases; bases with no gene match: 2. Germline-derived CDR1 and CDR2 are WNHNN and SYGVQD (reference sequence). CDR3 length equals 14 residues. In DNA form, the CDR3 reads TGCGCCAGCAGGGGACAGGGAATGAACACTGAAGCTTTCTTT. This codes for CASRGQGMNTEAFF.

The chain has TRBV30 and TRBJ1-5; D unresolved. The CDR3 has 12 residues. The V gene's germline CDR1 is GTSNPN and CDR2 SVGIG (reference sequence). Trimming pared 4 bases from V and 4 bases from J, leaving 8 bases between. For the CDR3, the DNA is TGTGCCTGGACGGTAGATAATCAGCCCCAGCATTTT. This sequence encodes CAWTVDNQPQHF.

The V gene is TRBV28, the J gene TRBJ2-7; D is perhaps TRBD1 (6 bases). The germline V gene has CDR1 MDHEN and CDR2 SYDVKM. Deletions cut 8 bases from V and 2 bases from J, with 13 bases between. The CDR3 loop spans 13 amino acids. CDR3 in DNA: TGTGCCAGCGCCATAGGGGGAGCCTACGAGCAGTACTTC. This encodes CASAIGGAYEQYF.

The rearrangement links TRBV7-2 to TRBJ2-1; TRBD2 matches 8 bases. This CDR3 has 15 residues. The J segment lost 8 bases and the V segment lost 5 bases, leaving 11 bases of the junction unmatched. Per germline, CDR1 SGHTA and CDR2 FQGNSA. In nucleotides, the CDR3 is TGTGCCAGCAGCATTCTAGCGGGCTTTGGGGATGAGCAGTTCTTC. Encoded protein: CASSILAGFGDEQFF.

The V and J genes are TRBV7-2 and TRBJ1-2, with 12 bases matching TRBD1. The germline V gene has CDR1 SGHTA and CDR2 FQGNSA. J lost 2 bases, V lost 4 bases, and 5 bases had no gene match. This CDR3 contains 16 residues. CDR3 residues: CASSWSGTGGNYGYTF. The CDR3 bases are TGTGCCAGCAGCTGGAGCGGGACAGGGGGCAACTATGGCTACACCTTC. Drawing the rest from reference TRBV7-2 and TRBJ1-2, the complete variable domain is GAGVSQSPSNKVTEKGKDVELRCDPISGHTALYWYRQSLGQGLEFLIYFQGNSAPDKSGLPSDRFSAERTGGSVSTLTIQRTQQEDSAVYLCASSWSGTGGNYGYTFGSGTRLTVV.

This chain links TRBV7-2 with TRBJ2-5; no firm D call. The V and J ends lost 5 bases and 5 bases respectively, with 15 bases between them. This CDR3 has 14 amino acids. Germline-derived CDR1 and CDR2 are SGHTA and FQGNSA. CDR3 amino acids: CASSKTRRAETQYF. As DNA, the CDR3 is TGTGCCAGCAGCAAGACCCGACGAGCGGAGACCCAGTACTTC. The complete variable domain, with remaining parts taken from reference TRBV7-2 and TRBJ2-5, reads GAGVSQSPSNKVTEKGKDVELRCDPISGHTALYWYRQSLGQGLEFLIYFQGNSAPDKSGLPSDRFSAERTGGSVSTLTIQRTQQEDSAVYLCASSKTRRAETQYFGPGTRLLVL.

The chain employs TRBV20-1 and TRBJ1-5; weak D call: TRBD1 (5 bases). Looked up from germline, CDR1 is DFQATT and CDR2 is SNEGSKA (reference sequence). This CDR3 region has 13 residues. Between the trimmed V and J ends, which lost 3 bases and 6 bases, there was a span of 12 bases. The CDR3 region is CSASAGSGQPQHF. The CDR3 DNA sequence: TGCAGTGCTAGTGCAGGGTCAGGTCAGCCCCAGCATTTT.

This clone was observed a handful of times. This sequence joins TRBV10-1 and TRBJ1-2, with TRBD1 as a possible D gene (6 bases). Germline V gene lookup returns CDR1 WNHNN and CDR2 SYGVQD (reference sequence). This CDR3 comprises 13 residues. The V end was cut by 11 bases, the J end by 3 bases, with 16 bases between. The CDR3 region is CASRGSIHYGYTF. CDR3 coding DNA: TGCGCCTCAAGGGGGTCTATTCACTATGGCTACACCTTC.

This chain connects TRBV19 to TRBJ2-3; 7 bases map to TRBD2. Losses at the gene ends were 6 bases for V and 5 bases for J; bases not matched to a gene: 8. This CDR3 comprises 14 residues. CDR1 and CDR2 from the germline V gene are LNHDA and SQIVND (reference sequence). CDR3 nucleotide sequence: TGTGCCAGTAGAGTCAGCGGGGAGGGAGATACGCAGTATTTT. Translated: CASRVSGEGDTQYF.

The V and J genes are TRBV7-2 and TRBJ1-1; possible D gene TRBD1, 5 bases. The V gene's germline CDR1 is SGHTA and CDR2 FQGNSA. The germline V and J ends were trimmed by 2 bases and 6 bases, with 13 bases remaining between them. The CDR3 loop spans 14 amino acids. CDR3 in DNA: TGTGCCAGCAGCTTATGGGGGGAAAGCCCTGAAGCTTTCTTT. Its translation: CASSLWGESPEAFF.

This chain connects TRBV25-1 to TRBJ1-3; no reliable D call. Trimming shortened V by 0 bases and J by 12 bases, and 9 bases separated the two germline ends. The CDR3 covers 12 residues. Germline V gene data show CDR1 as MGHDK and CDR2 as SYGVNS. The CDR3 nucleotides are TGTGCCAGCAGTGAATATCCCAGCGGCATATATTTT. Residues: CASSEYPSGIYF.

This clone has just a few counts. The chain has TRBV10-3 and TRBJ2-3, with 9 positions matching TRBD1. This CDR3 spans 14 amino acids. Germline values: CDR1 ENHRY, CDR2 SYGVKD. V shed 7 bases and J 5 bases; nucleotides not matched to a gene: 7. CDR3 sequence: CAITGTGLGDTQYF. CDR3 bases: TGTGCCATCACCGGGACAGGGCTTGGAGATACGCAGTATTTT.

This clone occurred once. The gene calls are TRBV5-4 and TRBJ1-6; 7 bases map to TRBD1. The CDR3 totals 13 residues. Trimming removed 3 bases from V and 10 bases from J; junction bases left unmatched: 4. Germline-derived CDR1 and CDR2 are SGHNT and YYREEE (reference sequence). The CDR3 bases are TGTGCCAGCAGCTGGGACAGACTATCACCCCTCCACTTT. Translation: CASSWDRLSPLHF.

The chain uses TRBV5-6 and TRBJ1-4; possibly TRBD1 for D (5 bases). V was trimmed by 0 bases and J by 8 bases, leaving 11 bases between them. The CDR3 runs to 14 residues. From germline, CDR1 is SGHDT and CDR2 YYEEEE. CDR3 in amino acids: CASSLAWGGEKLFF. The CDR3 nucleotides read TGTGCCAGCAGCTTGGCTTGGGGCGGCGAAAAACTGTTTTTT.

This chain joins TRBV21-1 and TRBJ2-5; the table assigns TRBD2, which was not confirmed against the DNA. TRBV21-1 constitutes a pseudogene. The CDR3 spans 17 residues. CDR3 residues: CASSRYREGKGQETQYF. As DNA, the CDR3 is TGTGCCAGCAGCAGGTACAGGGAGGGCAAGGGCCAAGAGACCCAGTACTTC.

The J gene is TRBJ1-3, the V gene TRBV11-2; D remains unclear. CDR1 and CDR2 (germline): SGHAT, FQNNGV. This CDR3 spans 15 amino acids. Trimming removed 1 base at V and 0 bases at J, with 7 bases between. This chain's CDR3 is CASSLGAFSGNTIYF. The DNA of the CDR3 is TGTGCCAGCAGCTTAGGGGCGTTCTCTGGAAACACCATATATTTT.

This clone was observed a few times. V gene TRBV7-9 combines with J gene TRBJ1-5; D not resolved. This CDR3 has 17 residues. The germline V and J ends were trimmed by 3 bases and 2 bases, with 17 bases remaining between them. Germline-derived CDR1 and CDR2 are SEHNR and FQNEAQ (reference sequence). The CDR3 region has the DNA TGTGCCAGCAGCTTTGTTACGGGGAACGAGCGCAATCAGCCCCAGCATTTT. Its protein product is CASSFVTGNERNQPQHF.

The J gene is TRBJ1-3, the V gene TRBV5-5; maybe TRBD1 (5 bases). This CDR3 spans 15 amino acids. V was cut by 4 bases and J by 3 bases, with 14 bases left in between. CDR1 and CDR2 (germline): SGHKS, YYEKEE (reference sequence). CDR3 in amino acids: CASSQRQQLGNTIYF. For the CDR3, the DNA is TGTGCCAGCAGCCAACGACAGCAACTTGGAAACACCATATATTTT.

V and J are TRBV11-2 and TRBJ2-3; D remains ambiguous. This CDR3 contains 14 residues. Germline V gives CDR1 SGHAT, CDR2 FQNNGV. V shed 2 bases and J shed 0 bases, with 6 bases lying between them. The CDR3 reads CASSLPHSTDTQYF. The CDR3 coding sequence is TGTGCCAGCAGCTTACCCCATAGCACAGATACGCAGTATTTT.

The gene calls are TRBV7-2 and TRBJ2-7; D gene uncertain. This CDR3 has 13 amino acids. Germline V CDR1 and CDR2: SGHTA, FQGNSA. Trimming took off 2 bases at V and 12 bases at J, with 17 bases between the two ends. The chain's CDR3 is CASSLTVEQVVYF. The CDR3 region has the DNA TGTGCCAGCAGCTTAACCGTCGAGCAGGTCGTGTACTTC.